The next 20 T cell receptor beta chains were all read from a single sample in a study of T cell repertoires in cytomegalovirus infection. These receptors have no identified antigens. MiXCR was run by TCRdb on the reads, yielding one entry per CDR3 protein. Of some 920,000 distinct CDR3 sequences listed, roughly a third were seen once; the top ten hold 13%. This sample comprised cultured CD8+ T cells from PBMCs, obtained from culture after CMV antigen stimulation. Receptors originate from a human donor in good health (CMV status not recorded). Some clones in this sample may be carry-over from other donors' samples.

In regard to this clonotype: A much larger clone lies one base from this, so it may be a read error. The chain recombines TRBV7-8 with TRBJ1-1, with D perhaps matching TRBD1 (5 bases). Trimming left V 7 bases short and J 1 base short, with 19 bases between. CDR3 size: 16 residues. The V gene's germline CDR1 is SGHVS and CDR2 FQNEAQ. This CDR3 reads CASTTRWDWANTEAFF. The CDR3, as DNA: TGTGCCAGCACCACGAGATGGGACTGGGCGAACACTGAAGCTTTCTTT. Using reference TRBV7-8 and TRBJ1-1 for the parts outside the CDR3, the full variable domain is GAGVSQSPRYKVAKRGQDVALRCDPISGHVSLFWYQQALGQGPEFLTYFQNEAQLDKSGLPSDRFFAERPEGSVSTLKIQRTQQEDSAVYLCASTTRWDWANTEAFFGQGTRLTVV.

The rearrangement uses TRBV6-8 and TRBJ2-7; D might be TRBD1 (6 bases). The V end was cut by 5 bases, the J end by 4 bases, with 18 bases between. The V gene's germline CDR1 is MNHGY and CDR2 SAAAGT. The CDR3 loop spans 15 amino acids. As DNA, the CDR3 is TGTGCCAGCAGTGGTCCGGGACATGGCCCTTACGAGCAGTACTTC. Translated, it gives CASSGPGHGPYEQYF.

This chain joins TRBV6-1 and TRBJ2-7; D gene ambiguous. V was clipped by 6 bases and J by 2 bases, with 14 bases between them. CDR1 and CDR2 from the germline V gene are MNHNS and SASEGT. The CDR3 sequence is 14 residues long. In DNA, the CDR3 is TGTGCCAGCAGGAACCCGGGTTATGCCTACGAGCAGTACTTC. Translating gives CASRNPGYAYEQYF.

The chain combines TRBV10-3 with TRBJ2-2; TRBD2 aligns across 7 bases. Germline CDR1 is ENHRY and CDR2 is SYGVKD. V dropped 2 bases and J dropped 0; count of bases not matched to a gene: 6. The CDR3 sequence is 17 residues long. CDR3: CAISEPGGGANTGELFF. The CDR3 DNA sequence: TGTGCCATCAGTGAGCCTGGGGGGGGTGCGAACACCGGGGAGCTGTTTTTT.

This chain connects TRBV6-1 to TRBJ2-4, with D unresolved. There are 12 residues in the CDR3. The V end lost 8 bases, the J end lost 2 bases, and 7 bases lay between the germline ends. From germline, CDR1 is MNHNS and CDR2 SASEGT. CDR3: CASGIPKNIQYF. For the CDR3, the DNA is TGTGCCAGCGGCATCCCCAAAAACATTCAGTACTTC.

The sample holds one count of this clonotype. V and J are TRBV4-3 and TRBJ1-5; D unclear. From germline, CDR1 is LGHNA and CDR2 YSLEER. The CDR3 spans 14 residues. V lost 4 bases to trimming and J lost 0 bases, with 7 bases between them. DNA for the CDR3: TGCGCCAGCAGCCCCACATTTAGCAATCAGCCCCAGCATTTT. This sequence encodes CASSPTFSNQPQHF.

The chain is built from TRBV27 and TRBJ1-5, with 7 bases identical to TRBD1. This CDR3 comprises 15 residues. The V gene end was trimmed by 2 bases and the J gene end by 1 base; junction bases not matched to a gene: 2. Germline CDR1 is MNHEY and CDR2 is SMNVEV (reference sequence). The CDR3 loop reads CASSLHRGSNQPQHF. CDR3 bases: TGTGCCAGCAGTTTACACAGGGGAAGCAATCAGCCCCAGCATTTT.

Comments on this clonotype: Relative to the germline gene, one junction end is altered; a read error may explain this. The chain links TRBV6-1 to TRBJ2-7; the match to TRBD2 covers 8 bases. Germline assignment: CDR1 MNHNS and CDR2 SASEGT. This CDR3 has 15 residues. CDR3 in DNA: TGTGCCAGCAGTGAAATAGCGGGACCTTCCTACAAGCAGTACTTC. This translates into CASSEIAGPSYKQYF.

This clonotype was detected only a few times. V gene TRBV27 combines with J gene TRBJ1-5; TRBD1 aligns across 8 bases. CDR3 length: 13 amino acids. The trim removed 10 bases at V and 4 bases at J, leaving 6 bases unmatched. CDR1 MNHEY and CDR2 SMNVEV come from the germline V gene (reference sequence). This CDR3 reads CATGTGINQPQHF. CDR3 DNA sequence: TGTGCCACCGGGACAGGAATTAATCAGCCCCAGCATTTT.

This clonotype occurred a few times. The chain couples TRBV10-3 to TRBJ1-1; D is unclear. Germline V gene lookup returns CDR1 ENHRY and CDR2 SYGVKD. The CDR3 length is 11 residues. V was cut by 6 bases and J by 0 bases, with 2 bases left in between. Here the CDR3 reads CAIRLNTEAFF. Written as DNA, the CDR3 is TGTGCCATCAGGCTGAACACTGAAGCTTTCTTT.

The chain couples TRBV6-1 to TRBJ2-1; the D is unclear. Germline-derived CDR1 and CDR2 are MNHNS and SASEGT. V was cut by 5 bases and J by 8 bases, with 19 bases left in between. This CDR3 spans 15 amino acids. CDR3 region: CASSLTPLADDEQFF. CDR3 nucleotide sequence: TGTGCCAGCAGTCTAACCCCATTGGCCGACGATGAGCAGTTCTTC.

The rearrangement links TRBV6-5 to TRBJ2-7; 9 bases map to TRBD1. The V gene end was trimmed by 2 bases and the J gene end by 2 bases; junction bases not matched to a gene: 7. This CDR3 has 16 residues. Germline V lookup: CDR1 MNHEY, CDR2 SVGAGI. CDR3 region: CASSYGPGQGTYEQYF. DNA of the CDR3: TGTGCCAGCAGTTACGGGCCGGGACAGGGTACCTACGAGCAGTACTTC.

V gene TRBV19 combines with J gene TRBJ2-1; D remains unclear. CDR1 and CDR2 (germline): LNHDA, SQIVND (reference sequence). The CDR3 sequence is 16 residues long. The germline V and J ends were trimmed by 3 bases and 0 bases, with 12 bases remaining between them. The CDR3 nucleotides are TGTGCCAGTAGTATTGGTCAGTCGAGCTCCTACAATGAGCAGTTCTTC. It codes for CASSIGQSSSYNEQFF. Full variable domain (outside the CDR3, taken from reference TRBV19 and TRBJ2-1): DGGITQSPKYLFRKEGQNVTLSCEQNLNHDAMYWYRQDPGQGLRLIYYSQIVNDFQKGDIAEGYSVSREKKESFPLTVTSAQKNPTAFYLCASSIGQSSSYNEQFFGPGTRLTVL.

This clonotype was counted at least ten times. The chain carries TRBV7-2 and TRBJ2-3; 13 nucleotides line up with TRBD2. This CDR3 region has 18 residues. J lost 0 bases, V lost 4 bases, and 7 bases had no gene match. The V gene's germline CDR1 is SGHTA and CDR2 FQGNSA. The CDR3 DNA follows: TGTGCCAGCAGCTCCACTAGCGGGGGGGGTACTAGCACAGATACGCAGTATTTT. Amino acid sequence: CASSSTSGGGTSTDTQYF.

The V gene is TRBV11-3, the J gene TRBJ2-1; 8 nucleotides line up with TRBD2. Trimming cost V 4 bases and J 7 bases; bases outside gene matches: 12. Looked up from germline, CDR1 is SGHNT and CDR2 is YENEEA. The CDR3 loop spans 16 amino acids. The CDR3 DNA sequence: TGTGCCAGCAGCTCCCGACGGGGGGAGCGGGGGAATGAGCAGTTCTTC. This codes for CASSSRRGERGNEQFF.

This chain uses TRBV6-8 with TRBJ1-6, with D perhaps matching TRBD1 (5 bases). Trimming took 0 bases from V and 8 from J, leaving 23 bases between them. Germline V gene sequence: CDR1 MNHGY, CDR2 SAAAGT. The CDR3 has 19 amino acids. The CDR3 loop is CASSYSTLVYGGADSPLHF. The DNA of the CDR3 is TGTGCCAGCAGTTACTCGACCCTTGTTTACGGGGGTGCGGATTCACCCCTCCACTTT.

The CDR3 region is CASTGTEGHLNTGELFF. CDR3 bases: TGTGCCAGCACCGGCACGGAGGGGCATCTAAACACCGGGGAGCTGTTTTTT. The chain has TRBV5-5 and TRBJ2-2; D is perhaps TRBD2 (6 bases). Trimming pared 6 bases from V and 2 bases from J, leaving 20 bases between. Germline values: CDR1 SGHKS, CDR2 YYEKEE (reference sequence). The CDR3 is 17 amino acids. The full variable domain, rest sourced from reference TRBV5-5 and TRBJ2-2, is DAGVTQSPTHLIKTRGQQVTLRCSPISGHKSVSWYQQVLGQGPQFIFQYYEKEERGRGNFPDRFSARQFPNYSSELNVNALLLGDSALYLCASTGTEGHLNTGELFFGEGSRLTVL.

The rearrangement uses TRBV20-1 and TRBJ2-6, with TRBD1 identical over 11 bases. Per germline, CDR1 DFQATT and CDR2 SNEGSKA (reference sequence). V dropped 6 bases and J dropped 2; count of bases not matched to a gene: 9. The CDR3 is made up of 17 amino acids. CDR3: CSAKPRGQGAGANVLTF. Written as DNA, the CDR3 is TGCAGTGCAAAACCAAGGGGACAGGGGGCTGGGGCCAACGTCCTGACTTTC.

Note on this clonotype: A much larger clone is a single base away; this may be a read error. Likely a read error: the CDR3 ends without its conserved phenylalanine or tryptophan. The V gene is TRBV7-4, the J gene TRBJ1-5; D is ambiguous. Germline V gene data show CDR1 as SGHVT and CDR2 as SQSDAQ. This CDR3 has 12 residues. The V gene lost 4 bases and the J gene lost 8 bases, with 9 bases spanning the gap. CDR3 nucleotide sequence: TGTGCCAGCAGCTCCCCGGGGAAGCCCCAGCATCTT. The encoded protein is CASSSPGKPQHL.

This clonotype has only a few counts. The chain joins TRBV4-1 to TRBJ1-1, with D maybe TRBD1 (5 bases). Germline-derived CDR1 and CDR2 are MGHRA and YSYEKL. V was shortened by 1 base and J by 6 bases, with 12 bases between the two germline ends. This CDR3 contains 14 residues. The CDR3 DNA sequence: TGCGCCAGCAGCCAAGTAGTGGGGCGGCCTGAAGCTTTCTTT. It encodes CASSQVVGRPEAFF.